This record covers a single T cell receptor (beta chain). The data stem from a study of T cell changes during pregnancy in multiple sclerosis. The CDR3 has 16 residues. Germline CDR1 is SEHNR and CDR2 is FQNEAQ (reference sequence). Trimming removed 5 bases from V and 5 bases from J, with 21 bases in between. The protocol was immunoSEQ multiplex PCR, while the TCRdb copy is restricted to in-frame clones and leaves out a portion. The sample has 12,000 or so clones; around 83% are singletons. The sequence was obtained from a female donor in good health, enrolled as a control in a pregnancy study. This material consisted of CD8+ T cells from peripheral blood mononuclear cells, taken in the second trimester of pregnancy. This chain joins TRBV7-9 and TRBJ1-2, with D unclear. The DNA for the CDR3 is TGTGCCAGCAGCAACCCCTTGGACTTTGAGGAATATGGCTACACCTTC. It is translated as CASSNPLDFEEYGYTF.